Listed below are T cell receptor beta chains from one sample, sequenced in a study of blood T cell repertoires in COVID-19. Data came from immunoSEQ multiplex PCR; TCRdb stores just in-frame clones and leaves some out. This sample has 150,000 or so clones, with about nine tenths found just once. The sequenced sample consisted of PBMCs or T cells enriched from blood (not recorded which). The receptors shown here come from a middle-aged woman who had been exposed to COVID-19. Each CDR3 is given with its conserved first and last residue. The D gene is left open where the match is weak. For some rows the clone size is stated as once, few or many, or as a class when expanded; others skip it.

clone_size	v_call	d_call	j_call	cdr3_aa	cdr3_nt
-	TRBV6-6	TRBD1	TRBJ1-2	CASSETGVGYTF	TGTGCCAGCAGCGAGACAGGGGTTGGCTACACCTTC
once	TRBV7-2	TRBD1	TRBJ2-7	CASSSYPTGKSYEQYF	TGTGCCAGCAGCTCATACCCGACAGGGAAGTCCTACGAGCAGTACTTC
-	TRBV6-4	-	TRBJ2-3	CASSDQDTDTQYF	TGTGCCAGCAGTGACCAGGACACAGATACGCAGTATTTT
-	TRBV4-3	-	TRBJ2-3	CASSQDSSGRTDTQYF	TGCGCCAGCAGCCAAGATTCGTCCGGGAGAACAGATACGCAGTATTTT
-	TRBV10-3	-	TRBJ1-6	CAIGEGINSPLHF	TGTGCCATTGGGGAGGGGATTAACTCACCCCTCCACTTT
-	TRBV12-3/TRBV12-4	-	TRBJ2-3	CASSFQDTQYF	TGTGCCAGCAGTTTTCAAGATACGCAGTATTTT
-	TRBV5-8	-	TRBJ2-1	CASSPGVRGQFF	TGTGCCAGCAGCCCTGGCGTGCGGGGGCAGTTCTTC
-	TRBV28	-	TRBJ1-2	CASTSWQGTDGYTF	TGTGCCAGCACTTCTTGGCAGGGGACGGATGGCTACACCTTC
-	TRBV7-9	-	TRBJ1-1	CASLMGGDTEAFF	TGTGCCAGCCTAATGGGAGGGGACACTGAAGCTTTCTTT
-	TRBV2	TRBD1	TRBJ1-1	CASIIQGAKGEAFF	TGTGCCAGCATTATACAGGGGGCGAAGGGTGAAGCTTTCTTT
once	TRBV2	-	TRBJ1-6	CASSLPVSPLHF	TGTGCCAGCAGCTTACCAGTTTCACCCCTCCACTTT
-	TRBV3-1/TRBV3-2	-	TRBJ1-1	CASSQAPVGGEAFF	TGTGCCAGCAGCCAAGCTCCCGTGGGAGGCGAAGCTTTCTTT
-	TRBV4-1	-	TRBJ2-4	CASSQTPLAKNIQYF	TGCGCCAGCAGTCAAACACCTTTAGCCAAAAACATTCAGTACTTC